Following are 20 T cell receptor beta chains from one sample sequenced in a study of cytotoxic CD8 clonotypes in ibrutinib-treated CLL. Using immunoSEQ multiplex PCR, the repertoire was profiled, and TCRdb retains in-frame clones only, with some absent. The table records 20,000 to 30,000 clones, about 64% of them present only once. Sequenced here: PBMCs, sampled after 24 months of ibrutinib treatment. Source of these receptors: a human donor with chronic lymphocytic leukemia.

The CDR3 nucleotides read TGTGCCAGCAGGACGGGCCCTAGGAATTCACCCCTCCACTTT. It yields the protein CASRTGPRNSPLHF. This chain links TRBV27 with TRBJ1-6; no clear D gene. The CDR3 runs to 14 residues. V was pared by 6 bases and J by 7 bases, with 13 bases between. The germline V gene encodes CDR1 MNHEY and CDR2 SMNVEV (reference sequence).

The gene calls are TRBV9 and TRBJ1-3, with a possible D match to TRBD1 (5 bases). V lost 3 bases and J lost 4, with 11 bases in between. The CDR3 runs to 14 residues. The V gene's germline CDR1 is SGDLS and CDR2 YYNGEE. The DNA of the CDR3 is TGTGCCAGCAGCGAGGGGCCAGGAGGAAACACCATATATTTT. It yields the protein CASSEGPGGNTIYF.

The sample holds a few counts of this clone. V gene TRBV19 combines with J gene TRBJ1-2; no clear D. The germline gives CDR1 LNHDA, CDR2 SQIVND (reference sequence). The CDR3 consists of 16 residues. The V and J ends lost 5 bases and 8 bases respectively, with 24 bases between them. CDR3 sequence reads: CASSLSLSPAPAGYTF. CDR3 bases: TGTGCCAGTAGTTTGTCCCTGAGCCCAGCCCCGGCCGGCTACACCTTC.

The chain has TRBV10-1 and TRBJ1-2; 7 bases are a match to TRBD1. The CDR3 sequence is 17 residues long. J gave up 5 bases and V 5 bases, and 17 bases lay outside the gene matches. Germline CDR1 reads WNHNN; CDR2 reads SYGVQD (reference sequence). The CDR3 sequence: CASSSQKEGAIGYGYTF. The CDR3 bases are TGCGCCAGCAGTAGCCAGAAGGAGGGGGCGATAGGGTATGGCTACACCTTC.

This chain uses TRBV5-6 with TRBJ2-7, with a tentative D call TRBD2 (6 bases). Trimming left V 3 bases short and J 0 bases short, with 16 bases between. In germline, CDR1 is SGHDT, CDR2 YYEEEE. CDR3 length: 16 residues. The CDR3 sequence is CASSWRELGVSYEQYF. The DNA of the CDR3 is TGTGCCAGCAGCTGGAGGGAGCTGGGGGTCTCCTACGAGCAGTACTTC.

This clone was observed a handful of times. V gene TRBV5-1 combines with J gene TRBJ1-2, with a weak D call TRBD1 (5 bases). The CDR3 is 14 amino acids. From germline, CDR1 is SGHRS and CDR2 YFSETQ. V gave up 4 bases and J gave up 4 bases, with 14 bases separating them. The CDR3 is CASSPGDWPYGYTF. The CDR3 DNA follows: TGCGCCAGCAGCCCCGGGGACTGGCCCTATGGCTACACCTTC.

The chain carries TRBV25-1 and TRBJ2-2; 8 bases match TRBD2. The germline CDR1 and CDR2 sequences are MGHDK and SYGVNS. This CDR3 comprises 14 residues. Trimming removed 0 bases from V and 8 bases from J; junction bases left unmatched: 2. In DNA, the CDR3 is TGTGCCAGCAGTGAATACGGGGGGGCTGGGGAGCTGTTTTTT. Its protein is CASSEYGGAGELFF.

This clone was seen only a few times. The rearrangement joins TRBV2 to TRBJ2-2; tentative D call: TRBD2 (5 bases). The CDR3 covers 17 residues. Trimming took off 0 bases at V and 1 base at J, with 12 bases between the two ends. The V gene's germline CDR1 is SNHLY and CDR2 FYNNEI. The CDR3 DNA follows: TGTGCCAGCAGTGAAGCGGAGCTAGCTATGAACACCGGGGAGCTGTTTTTT. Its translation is CASSEAELAMNTGELFF.

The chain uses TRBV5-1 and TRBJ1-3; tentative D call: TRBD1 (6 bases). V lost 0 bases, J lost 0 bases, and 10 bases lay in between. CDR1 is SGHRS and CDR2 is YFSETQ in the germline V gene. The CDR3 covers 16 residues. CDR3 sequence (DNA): TGCGCCAGCAGCTTGGGAGGGACAAGCTCTGGAAACACCATATATTTT. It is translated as CASSLGGTSSGNTIYF.

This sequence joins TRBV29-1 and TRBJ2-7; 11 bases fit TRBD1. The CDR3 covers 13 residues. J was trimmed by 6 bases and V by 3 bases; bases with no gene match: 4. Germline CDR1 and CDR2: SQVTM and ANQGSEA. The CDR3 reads CSVDWDRGGEQYF. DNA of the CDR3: TGCAGCGTTGATTGGGACAGGGGGGGCGAGCAGTACTTC.

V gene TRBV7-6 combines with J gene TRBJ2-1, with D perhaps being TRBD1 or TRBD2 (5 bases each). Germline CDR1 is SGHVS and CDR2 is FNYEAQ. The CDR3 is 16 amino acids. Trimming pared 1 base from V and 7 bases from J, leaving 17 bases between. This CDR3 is CASSLGSQGVGNEQFF. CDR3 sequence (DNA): TGTGCCAGCAGCTTAGGATCCCAGGGAGTAGGAAATGAGCAGTTCTTC.

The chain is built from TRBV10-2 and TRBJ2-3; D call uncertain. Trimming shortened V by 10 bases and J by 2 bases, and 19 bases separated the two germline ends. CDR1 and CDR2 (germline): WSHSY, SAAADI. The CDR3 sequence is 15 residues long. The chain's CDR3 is CATIDLLRNTDTQYF. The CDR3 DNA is TGCGCCACCATAGACCTTCTTAGAAACACAGATACGCAGTATTTT.

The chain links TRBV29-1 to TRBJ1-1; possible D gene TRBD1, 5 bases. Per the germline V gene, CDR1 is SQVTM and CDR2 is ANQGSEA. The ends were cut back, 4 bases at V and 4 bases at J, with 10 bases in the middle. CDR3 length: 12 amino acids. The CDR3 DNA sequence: TGCAGCGTTGGCCAGGGCGGCACTGAAGCTTTCTTT. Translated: CSVGQGGTEAFF.

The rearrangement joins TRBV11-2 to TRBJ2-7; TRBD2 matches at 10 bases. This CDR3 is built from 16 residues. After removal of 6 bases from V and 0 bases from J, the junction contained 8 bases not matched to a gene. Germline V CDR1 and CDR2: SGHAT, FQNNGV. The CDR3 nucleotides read TGTGCCAGCAGACACCCTAGCGGGGGAGGCTCCTACGAGCAGTACTTC. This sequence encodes CASRHPSGGGSYEQYF.

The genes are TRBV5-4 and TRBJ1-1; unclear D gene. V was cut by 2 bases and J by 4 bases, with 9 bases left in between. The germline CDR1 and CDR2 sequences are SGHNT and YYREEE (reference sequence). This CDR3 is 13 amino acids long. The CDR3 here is CASSLQRATEAFF. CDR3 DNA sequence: TGTGCCAGCAGCTTACAAAGGGCCACTGAAGCTTTCTTT.

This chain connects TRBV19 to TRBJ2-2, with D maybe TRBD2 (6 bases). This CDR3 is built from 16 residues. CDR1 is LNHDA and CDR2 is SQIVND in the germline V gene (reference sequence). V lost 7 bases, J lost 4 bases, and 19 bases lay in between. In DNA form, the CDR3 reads TGTGCCAGTACCATACGTCGGCTAGCGAGCACCGGGGAGCTGTTTTTT. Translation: CASTIRRLASTGELFF.

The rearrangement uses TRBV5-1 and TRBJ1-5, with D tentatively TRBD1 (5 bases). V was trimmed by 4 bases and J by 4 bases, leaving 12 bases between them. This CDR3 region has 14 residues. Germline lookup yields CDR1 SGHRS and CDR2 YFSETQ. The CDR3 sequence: CASSLGVSNQPQHF. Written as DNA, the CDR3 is TGCGCCAGCAGCCTGGGGGTCAGTAATCAGCCCCAGCATTTT.

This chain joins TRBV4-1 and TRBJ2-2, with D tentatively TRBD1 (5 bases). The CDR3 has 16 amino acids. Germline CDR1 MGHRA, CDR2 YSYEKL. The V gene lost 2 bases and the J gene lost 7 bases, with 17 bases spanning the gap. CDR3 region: CASSQYWGSKRGELFF. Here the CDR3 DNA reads TGCGCCAGCAGCCAATATTGGGGCAGTAAGCGCGGGGAGCTGTTTTTT.

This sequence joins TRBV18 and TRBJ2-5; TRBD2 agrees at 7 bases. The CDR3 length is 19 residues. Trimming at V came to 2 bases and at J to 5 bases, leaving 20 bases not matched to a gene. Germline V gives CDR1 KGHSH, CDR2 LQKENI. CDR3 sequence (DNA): TGTGCCAGCTCACCAGTTCCAGGGAGGGTCCCTAGGGTCGGCGAGACCCAGTACTTC. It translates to CASSPVPGRVPRVGETQYF.

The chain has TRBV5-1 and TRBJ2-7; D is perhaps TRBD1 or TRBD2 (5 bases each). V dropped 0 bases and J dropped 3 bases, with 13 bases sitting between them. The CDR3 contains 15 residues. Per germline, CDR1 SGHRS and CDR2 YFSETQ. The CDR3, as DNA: TGCGCCAGCAGCTTGGCCGGGGCAGGGTACTACGAGCAGTACTTC. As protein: CASSLAGAGYYEQYF.